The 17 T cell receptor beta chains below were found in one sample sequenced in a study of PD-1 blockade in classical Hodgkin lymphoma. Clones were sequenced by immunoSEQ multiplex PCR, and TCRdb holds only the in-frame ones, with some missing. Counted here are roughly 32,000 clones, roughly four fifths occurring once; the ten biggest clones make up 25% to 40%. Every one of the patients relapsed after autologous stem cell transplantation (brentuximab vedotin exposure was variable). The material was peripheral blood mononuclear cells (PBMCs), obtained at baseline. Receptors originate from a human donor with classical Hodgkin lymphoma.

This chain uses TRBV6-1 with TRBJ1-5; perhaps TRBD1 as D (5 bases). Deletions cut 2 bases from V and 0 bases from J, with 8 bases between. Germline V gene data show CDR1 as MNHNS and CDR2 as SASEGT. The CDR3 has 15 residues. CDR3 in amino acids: CASSEQGNSNQPQHF. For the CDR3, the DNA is TGTGCCAGCAGTGAACAGGGAAATAGCAATCAGCCCCAGCATTTT.

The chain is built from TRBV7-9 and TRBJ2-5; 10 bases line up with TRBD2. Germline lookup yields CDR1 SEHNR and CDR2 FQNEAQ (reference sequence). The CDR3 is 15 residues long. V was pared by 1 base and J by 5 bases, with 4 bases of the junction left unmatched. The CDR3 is CASSLGAGGKETQYF. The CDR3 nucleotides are TGTGCCAGCAGCTTAGGAGCGGGGGGGAAGGAGACCCAGTACTTC.

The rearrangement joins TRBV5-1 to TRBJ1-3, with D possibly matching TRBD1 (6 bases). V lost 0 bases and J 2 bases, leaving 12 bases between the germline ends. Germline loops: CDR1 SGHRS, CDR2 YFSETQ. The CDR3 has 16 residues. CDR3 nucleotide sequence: TGCGCCAGCAGCTTGGAAAGGGGGGCAGCTGGAAACACCATATATTTT. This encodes CASSLERGAAGNTIYF.

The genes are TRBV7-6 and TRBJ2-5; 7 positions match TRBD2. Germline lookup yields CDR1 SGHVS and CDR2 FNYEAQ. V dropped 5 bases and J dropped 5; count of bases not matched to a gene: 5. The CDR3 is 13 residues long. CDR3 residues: CASSAGDVETQYF. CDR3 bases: TGTGCCAGCAGCGCGGGGGACGTCGAGACCCAGTACTTC.

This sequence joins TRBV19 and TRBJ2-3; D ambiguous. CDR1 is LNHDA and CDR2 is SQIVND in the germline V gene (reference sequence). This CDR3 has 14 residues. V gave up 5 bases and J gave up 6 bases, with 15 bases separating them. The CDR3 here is CASSPTYSWDTQYF. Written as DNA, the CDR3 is TGTGCCAGTAGTCCCACCTATTCCTGGGATACGCAGTATTTT.

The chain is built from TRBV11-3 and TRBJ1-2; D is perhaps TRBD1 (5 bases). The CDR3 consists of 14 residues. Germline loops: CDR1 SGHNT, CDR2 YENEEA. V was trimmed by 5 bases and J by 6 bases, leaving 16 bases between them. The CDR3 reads CASSPLSGGNGYTF. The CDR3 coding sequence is TGTGCCAGCAGCCCGTTATCCGGGGGGAATGGCTACACCTTC.

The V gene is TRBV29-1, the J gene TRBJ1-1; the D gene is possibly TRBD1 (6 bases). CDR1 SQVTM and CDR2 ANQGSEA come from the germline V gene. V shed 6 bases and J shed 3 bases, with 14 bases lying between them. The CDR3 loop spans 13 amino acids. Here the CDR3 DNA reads TGCAGCGTGGAACAGGGAGGATACACTGAAGCTTTCTTT. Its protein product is CSVEQGGYTEAFF.

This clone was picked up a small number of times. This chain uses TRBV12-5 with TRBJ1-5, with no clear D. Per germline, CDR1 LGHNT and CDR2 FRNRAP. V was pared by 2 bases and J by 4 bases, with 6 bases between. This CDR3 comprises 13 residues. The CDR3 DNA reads TGTGCTAGTGGTTTGACGGGGAATCAGCCCCAGCATTTT. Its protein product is CASGLTGNQPQHF.

Here the CDR3 reads CASSHRGHQPQHF. The DNA of the CDR3 is TGTGCCAGCAGCCACAGGGGGCATCAGCCCCAGCATTTT. V and J are TRBV7-2 and TRBJ1-5; TRBD1 matches at 9 bases. V lost 5 bases and J lost 5; bases outside the gene matches: 1. The CDR3 contains 13 residues. Per the germline V gene, CDR1 is SGHTA and CDR2 is FQGNSA.

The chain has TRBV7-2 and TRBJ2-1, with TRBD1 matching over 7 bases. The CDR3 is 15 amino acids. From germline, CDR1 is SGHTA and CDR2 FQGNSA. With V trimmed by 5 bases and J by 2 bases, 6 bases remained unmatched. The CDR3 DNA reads TGTGCCAGCAGCGCGTCCGGGACAGCCTACAATGAGCAGTTCTTC. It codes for CASSASGTAYNEQFF.

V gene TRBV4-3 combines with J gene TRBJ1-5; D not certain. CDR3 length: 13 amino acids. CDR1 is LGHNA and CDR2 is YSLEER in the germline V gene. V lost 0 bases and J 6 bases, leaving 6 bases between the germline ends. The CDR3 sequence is CASSQDMGQPQHF. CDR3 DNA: TGCGCCAGCAGCCAAGATATGGGTCAGCCCCAGCATTTT.

The chain's CDR3 is CASSLGTVVYEQYF. CDR3 coding DNA: TGTGCCAGCAGCTTAGGGACAGTGGTCTACGAGCAGTACTTC. V and J are TRBV7-6 and TRBJ2-7, with D tentatively TRBD1 (6 bases). V was clipped by 1 base and J by 3 bases, with 10 bases between them. CDR1 and CDR2 (germline): SGHVS, FNYEAQ. The CDR3 totals 14 residues.

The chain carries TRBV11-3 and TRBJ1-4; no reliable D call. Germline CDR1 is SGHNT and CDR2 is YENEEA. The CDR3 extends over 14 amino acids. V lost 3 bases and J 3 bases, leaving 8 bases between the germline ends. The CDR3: CASSLGGPNEKLFF. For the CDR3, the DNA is TGTGCCAGCAGCTTGGGCGGCCCTAATGAAAAACTGTTTTTT. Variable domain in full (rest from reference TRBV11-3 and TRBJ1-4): EAGVVQSPRYKIIEKKQPVAFWCNPISGHNTLYWYLQNLGQGPELLIRYENEEAVDDSQLPKDRFSAERLKGVDSTLKIQPAELGDSAVYLCASSLGGPNEKLFFGSGTQLSVL.

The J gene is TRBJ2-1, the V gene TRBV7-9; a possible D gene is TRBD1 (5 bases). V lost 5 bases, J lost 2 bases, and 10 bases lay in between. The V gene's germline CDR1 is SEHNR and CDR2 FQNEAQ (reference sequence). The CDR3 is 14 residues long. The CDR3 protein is CASSRQSTYNEQFF. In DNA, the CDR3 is TGTGCCAGCAGCCGACAGTCCACCTACAATGAGCAGTTCTTC.

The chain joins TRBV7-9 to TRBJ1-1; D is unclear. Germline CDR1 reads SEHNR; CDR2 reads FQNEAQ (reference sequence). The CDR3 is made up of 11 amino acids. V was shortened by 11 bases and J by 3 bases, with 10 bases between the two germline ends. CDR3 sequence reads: CASAGDTEAFF. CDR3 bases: TGTGCCTCGGCAGGTGACACTGAAGCTTTCTTT.

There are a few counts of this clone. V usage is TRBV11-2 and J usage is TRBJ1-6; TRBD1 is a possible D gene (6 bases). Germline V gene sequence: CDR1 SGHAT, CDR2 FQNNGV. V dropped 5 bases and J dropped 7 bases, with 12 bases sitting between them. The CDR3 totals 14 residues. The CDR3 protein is CASSIRQENSPLHF. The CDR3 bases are TGTGCCAGCAGCATCCGACAGGAGAATTCACCCCTCCACTTT.

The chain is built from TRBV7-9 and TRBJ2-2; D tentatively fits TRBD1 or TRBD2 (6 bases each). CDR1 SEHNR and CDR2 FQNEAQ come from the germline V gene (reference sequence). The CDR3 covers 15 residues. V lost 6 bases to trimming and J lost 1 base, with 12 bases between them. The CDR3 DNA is TGTGCCAGCAGACCCGGGGGCCAGAACACCGGGGAGCTGTTTTTT. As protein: CASRPGGQNTGELFF.